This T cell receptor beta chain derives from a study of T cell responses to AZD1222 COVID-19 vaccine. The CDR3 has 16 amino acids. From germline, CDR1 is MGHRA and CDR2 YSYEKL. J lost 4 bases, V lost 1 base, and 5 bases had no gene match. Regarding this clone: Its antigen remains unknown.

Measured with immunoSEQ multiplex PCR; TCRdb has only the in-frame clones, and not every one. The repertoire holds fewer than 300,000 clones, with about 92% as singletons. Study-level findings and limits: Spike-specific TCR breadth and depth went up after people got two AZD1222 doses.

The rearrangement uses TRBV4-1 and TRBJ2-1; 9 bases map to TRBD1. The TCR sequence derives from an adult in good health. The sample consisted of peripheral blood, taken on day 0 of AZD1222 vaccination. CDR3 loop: CASSQGTGARYNEQFF. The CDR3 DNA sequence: TGCGCCAGCAGCCAAGGGACAGGGGCTCGGTACAATGAGCAGTTCTTC.